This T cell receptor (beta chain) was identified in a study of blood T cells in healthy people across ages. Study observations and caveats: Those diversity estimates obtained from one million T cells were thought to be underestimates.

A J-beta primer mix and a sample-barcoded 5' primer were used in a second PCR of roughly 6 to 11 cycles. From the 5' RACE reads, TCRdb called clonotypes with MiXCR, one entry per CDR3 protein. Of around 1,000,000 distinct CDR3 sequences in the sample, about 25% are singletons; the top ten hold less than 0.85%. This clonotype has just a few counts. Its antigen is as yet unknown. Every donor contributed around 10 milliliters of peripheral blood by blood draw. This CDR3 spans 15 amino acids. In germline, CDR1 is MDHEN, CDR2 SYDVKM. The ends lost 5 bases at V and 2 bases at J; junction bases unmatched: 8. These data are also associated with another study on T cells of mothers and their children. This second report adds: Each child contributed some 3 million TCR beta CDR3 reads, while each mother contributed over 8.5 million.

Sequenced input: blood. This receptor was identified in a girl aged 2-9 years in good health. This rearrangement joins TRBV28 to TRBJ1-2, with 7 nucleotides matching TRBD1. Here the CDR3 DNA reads TGTGCCAGCAGTCCAGGAGTACAGGGGAACTATGGCTACACCTTC. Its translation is CASSPGVQGNYGYTF.